This T cell receptor (beta chain) originates from a study of molecular identifiers for immune sequencing clone quantification. Generation of bulk TCR libraries relied on previously described methods and listed TCR primers. TCRdb processed the PCR reads anew with MiXCR; each CDR3 protein has one entry. The profile shows 100,000 or so distinct CDR3 sequences, around a third of them singletons. Sorting isolated naive CD8 T cells as CD8+CD4-CCR7+CD45RA+ events. This clonotype was picked up many times. The antigen is unknown. CDR3 length: 15 amino acids. V was shortened by 2 bases and J by 0 bases, with 9 bases between the two germline ends. Germline assignment: CDR1 SGHDN and CDR2 FVKESK. Study conclusions and caveats: Single-cell amounts of spiked Jurkat TCR RNA were reportedly detectable among about a million naive cells.

The sample comprised naive CD8+ T cells from blood, with Jurkat cell RNA spiked in. Regarding subset: FACS-sorted CD8+CD4-CCR7+CD45RA+ naive T cells. The chain recombines TRBV14 with TRBJ2-3; maybe TRBD1 (5 bases). The source of this sequence is a human donor in good health. Some libraries in this study had Jurkat cell RNA spiked in. CDR3 nucleotide sequence: TGTGCCAGCAGCCAAACAGGACAAAGCACAGATACGCAGTATTTT. Translated, it gives CASSQTGQSTDTQYF.